This T cell receptor beta chain was sequenced during a study of beta chain features in type 1 diabetes. General study results and limits: Sequencing the cDNA could make cells with high TCR expression show up more than they should.

The ends were cut back, 0 bases at V and 7 bases at J, with 20 bases in the middle. The CDR3 consists of 17 residues. Germline values: CDR1 LGHNA, CDR2 YNFKEQ. To note about this clone: No antigen is known for it.

Isolated RNA was reverse transcribed in full, so expressed TCRB transcripts were sequenced. Data came from immunoSEQ multiplex PCR; TCRdb stores just in-frame clones and leaves some out. Seen here are roughly 350,000 clones, approximately 9.9% observed once, and the top ten hold about 0.014%. The source is a woman in her twenties or thirties in good health. Source material: naive CD4+ T cells from blood. The chain carries TRBV4-2 and TRBJ2-3; TRBD2 might be the D (6 bases). CDR3 DNA sequence: TGTGCCAGCAGCCAAGAATTGCGGGACCAGTACGCTCATACGCAGTATTTT. Its translation: CASSQELRDQYAHTQYF.